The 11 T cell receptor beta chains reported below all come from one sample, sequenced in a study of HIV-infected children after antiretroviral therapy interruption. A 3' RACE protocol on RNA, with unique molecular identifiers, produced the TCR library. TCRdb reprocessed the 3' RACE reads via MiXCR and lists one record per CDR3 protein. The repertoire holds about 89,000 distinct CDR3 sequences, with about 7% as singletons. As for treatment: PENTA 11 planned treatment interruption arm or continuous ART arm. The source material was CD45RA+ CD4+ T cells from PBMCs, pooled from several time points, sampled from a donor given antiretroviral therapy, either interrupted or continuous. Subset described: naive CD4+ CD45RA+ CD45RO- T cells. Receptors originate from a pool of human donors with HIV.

CDR3 nucleotides: TGCAGTGCTAGACTCCCTGAGCGGGGCGAGAGTTCACCCCTCCACTTT. Its translation is CSARLPERGESSPLHF. The chain has TRBV20-1 and TRBJ1-6, with D perhaps matching TRBD1 (5 bases). The CDR3 is made up of 16 amino acids. CDR1 and CDR2 from the germline V gene are DFQATT and SNEGSKA (reference sequence). Trimming took off 2 bases at V and 9 bases at J, with 20 bases between the two ends.

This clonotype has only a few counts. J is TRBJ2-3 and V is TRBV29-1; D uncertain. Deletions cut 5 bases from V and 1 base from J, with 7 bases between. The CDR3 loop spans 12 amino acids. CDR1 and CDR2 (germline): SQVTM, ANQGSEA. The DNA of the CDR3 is TGCAGCGTTTCTCCGGGCACAGATACGCAGTATTTT. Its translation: CSVSPGTDTQYF.

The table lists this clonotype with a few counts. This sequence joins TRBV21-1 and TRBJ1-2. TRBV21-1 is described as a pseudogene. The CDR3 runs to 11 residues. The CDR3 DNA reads TGTGCCAGCAGCAAATTTGCCGTGGTCACCTTC. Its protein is CASSKFAVVTF.

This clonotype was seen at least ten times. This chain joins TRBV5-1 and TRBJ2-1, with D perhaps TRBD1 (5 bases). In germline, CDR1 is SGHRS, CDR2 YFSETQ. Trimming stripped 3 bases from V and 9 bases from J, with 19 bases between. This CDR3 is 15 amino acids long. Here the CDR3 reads CASSSQHIPGIEQFF. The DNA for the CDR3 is TGCGCCAGCAGCTCGCAGCATATTCCAGGGATTGAGCAGTTCTTC.

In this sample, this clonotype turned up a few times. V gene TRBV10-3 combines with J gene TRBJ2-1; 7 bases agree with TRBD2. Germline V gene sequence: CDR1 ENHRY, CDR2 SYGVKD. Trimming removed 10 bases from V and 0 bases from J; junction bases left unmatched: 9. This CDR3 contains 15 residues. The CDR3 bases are TGTGCCACCTCCCGGGGGGAGAGCTCCTACAATGAGCAGTTCTTC. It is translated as CATSRGESSYNEQFF.

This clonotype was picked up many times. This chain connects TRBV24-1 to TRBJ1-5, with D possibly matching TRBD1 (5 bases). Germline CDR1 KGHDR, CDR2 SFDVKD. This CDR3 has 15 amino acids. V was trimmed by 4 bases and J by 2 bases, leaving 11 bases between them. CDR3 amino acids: CATSESGTGNQPQHF. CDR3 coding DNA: TGTGCCACCAGTGAGTCAGGGACGGGCAATCAGCCCCAGCATTTT.

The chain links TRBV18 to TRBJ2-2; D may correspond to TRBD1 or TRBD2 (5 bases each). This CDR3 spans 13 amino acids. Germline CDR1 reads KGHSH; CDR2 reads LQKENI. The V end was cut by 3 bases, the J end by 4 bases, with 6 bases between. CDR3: CASSPGATGELFF. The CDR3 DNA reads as TGTGCCAGCTCACCCGGGGCCACCGGGGAGCTGTTTTTT.

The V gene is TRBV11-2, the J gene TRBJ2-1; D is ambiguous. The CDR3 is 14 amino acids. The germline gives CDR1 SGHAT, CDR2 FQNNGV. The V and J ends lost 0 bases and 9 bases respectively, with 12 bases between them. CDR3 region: CASSLDLFTVEQFF. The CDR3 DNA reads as TGTGCCAGCAGCTTAGATCTCTTCACGGTTGAGCAGTTCTTC.

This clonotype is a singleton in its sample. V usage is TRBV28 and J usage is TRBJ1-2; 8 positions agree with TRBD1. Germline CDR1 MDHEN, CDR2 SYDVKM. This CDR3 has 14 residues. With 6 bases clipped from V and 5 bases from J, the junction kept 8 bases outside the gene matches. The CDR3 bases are TGTGCCAGCAGACGGACAGGGACCGATTATGGCTACACCTTC. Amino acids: CASRRTGTDYGYTF.

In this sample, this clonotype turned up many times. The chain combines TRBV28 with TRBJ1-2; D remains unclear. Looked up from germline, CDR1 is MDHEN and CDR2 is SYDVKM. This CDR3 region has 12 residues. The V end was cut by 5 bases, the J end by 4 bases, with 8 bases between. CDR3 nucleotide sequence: TGTGCCAGCAGTGACTCGTTCTATGGCTACACCTTC. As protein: CASSDSFYGYTF.

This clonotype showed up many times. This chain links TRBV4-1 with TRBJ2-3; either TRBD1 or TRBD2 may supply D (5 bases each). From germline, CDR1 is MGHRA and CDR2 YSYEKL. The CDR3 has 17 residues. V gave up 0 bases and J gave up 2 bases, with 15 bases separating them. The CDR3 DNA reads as TGCGCCAGCAGCCAAGAGCTCCGGGACGGCTTCACAGATACGCAGTATTTT. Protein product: CASSQELRDGFTDTQYF.